This entry lists 7 T cell receptor beta chains sequenced from one sample in a study of blood T cell repertoires in COVID-19. Using immunoSEQ multiplex PCR, the repertoire was profiled, and TCRdb retains in-frame clones only, with some absent. Among around 74,000 clones listed, under 95% were seen once. Sequenced sample: peripheral blood. These receptors all stem from an elderly woman with active or convalescent COVID-19.

This clone was counted a single time. The V and J genes are TRBV4-2 and TRBJ1-4; D call uncertain. The CDR3 runs 14 residues. The germline CDR1 and CDR2 sequences are LGHNA and YNFKEQ. V lost 1 base to trimming and J lost 7 bases, with 10 bases between them. DNA for the CDR3: TGTGCCAGCAGCCAAGGGATGGCGGGTGAAAAACTGTTTTTT. Translation gives CASSQGMAGEKLFF.

This rearrangement joins TRBV19 to TRBJ1-5, with 9 bases fitting TRBD1. Germline V gives CDR1 LNHDA, CDR2 SQIVND (reference sequence). The CDR3 consists of 16 residues. The ends lost 6 bases at V and 4 bases at J; junction bases unmatched: 10. The CDR3 region is CASSPIQGTGNQPQHF. In DNA, the CDR3 is TGTGCCAGTAGCCCGATACAAGGGACAGGGAATCAGCCCCAGCATTTT.

The rearrangement links TRBV18 to TRBJ2-7; 9 bases map to TRBD2. Germline trimming cut 3 bases from V and 5 bases from J; bases unmatched to any gene: 8. CDR1 KGHSH and CDR2 LQKENI come from the germline V gene. The CDR3 is made up of 15 amino acids. CDR3 bases: TGTGCCAGCTCACCTCCGCGGGGGGGGCCCAACGAGCAGTACTTC. This encodes CASSPPRGGPNEQYF.

This chain joins TRBV24-1 and TRBJ2-7; D is undetermined. The germline gives CDR1 KGHDR, CDR2 SFDVKD. The CDR3 totals 11 residues. V lost 4 bases and J lost 6, with 6 bases in between. CDR3 nucleotides: TGTGCCACCAGTGAAACCGGCGAGCAGTACTTC. Protein product: CATSETGEQYF.

This rearrangement joins TRBV27 to TRBJ2-7; 11 bases are shared with TRBD1. V lost 3 bases and J lost 2; bases outside the gene matches: 3. CDR3 length: 15 amino acids. The germline V gene has CDR1 MNHEY and CDR2 SMNVEV (reference sequence). CDR3 loop: CASSFRTGGAYEQYF. The CDR3 nucleotides read TGTGCCAGCAGTTTCCGGACAGGGGGCGCCTACGAGCAGTACTTC.

The chain has TRBV28 and TRBJ2-2, with 7 bases that match TRBD1. The CDR3 loop spans 14 amino acids. In germline, CDR1 is MDHEN, CDR2 SYDVKM. After removal of 6 bases from V and 4 bases from J, the junction contained 5 bases not matched to a gene. DNA of the CDR3: TGTGCCAGCAGGATCGGGACAGCCACCGGGGAGCTGTTTTTT. Translation gives CASRIGTATGELFF.

The chain couples TRBV28 to TRBJ2-2; 9 positions agree with TRBD1. CDR1 and CDR2 from the germline V gene are MDHEN and SYDVKM. The CDR3 has 15 residues. The J segment lost 2 bases and the V segment lost 6 bases, leaving 4 bases of the junction unmatched. Here the CDR3 reads CASSSTGGNTGELFF. The CDR3 region has the DNA TGTGCCAGCAGCTCCACAGGGGGCAACACCGGGGAGCTGTTTTTT.